This T cell receptor (beta chain) appears in the sequencing data of a study of CD8 T cells in Susac syndrome. The RNA, roughly 0.5 to 1 ug, was put through reverse transcription using random hexamers. TCRdb used MiXCR to reprocess the immunoSEQ multiplex PCR reads, holding one entry per CDR3 protein. The sample comprises about 130,000 distinct CDR3 sequences, roughly 95% of which are singletons, and over 0.1% rests with the top ten. This CDR3 is built from 14 residues. Germline V gene lookup returns CDR1 SGHRS and CDR2 YFSETQ. V dropped 0 bases and J dropped 6 bases, with 13 bases sitting between them. FACS enriched CD8+ TEMRA cells, while bulk CD8+ and CD4+ were negatively isolated.

The sequence came from a human donor in good health. Sequencing was performed on CD4+ T cells from PBMCs. The rearrangement uses TRBV5-1 and TRBJ2-7; D is unclear. The CDR3, as DNA: TGCGCCAGCAGCTTGGACAGATCCACTCGCGAGCAGTACTTC. This translates into CASSLDRSTREQYF.